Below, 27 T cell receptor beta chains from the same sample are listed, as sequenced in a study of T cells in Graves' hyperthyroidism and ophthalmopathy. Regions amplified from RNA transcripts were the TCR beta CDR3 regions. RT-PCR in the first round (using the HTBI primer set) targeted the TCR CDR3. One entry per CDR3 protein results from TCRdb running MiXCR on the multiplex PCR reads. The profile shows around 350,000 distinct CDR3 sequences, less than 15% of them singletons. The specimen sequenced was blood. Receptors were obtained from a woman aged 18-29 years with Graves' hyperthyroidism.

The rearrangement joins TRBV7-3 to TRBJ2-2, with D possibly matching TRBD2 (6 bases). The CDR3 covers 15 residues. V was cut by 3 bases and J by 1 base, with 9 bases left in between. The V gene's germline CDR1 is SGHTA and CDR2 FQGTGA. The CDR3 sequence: CASSFAEGNTGELFF. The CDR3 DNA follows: TGTGCCAGCAGCTTTGCGGAGGGGAACACCGGGGAGCTGTTTTTT.

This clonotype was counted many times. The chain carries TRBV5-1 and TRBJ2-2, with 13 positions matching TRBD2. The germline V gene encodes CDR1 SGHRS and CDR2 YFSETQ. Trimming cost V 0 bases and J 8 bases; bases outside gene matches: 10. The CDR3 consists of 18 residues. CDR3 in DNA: TGCGCCAGCAGCTTGGTGTGGACTAGCGGGAGAGCCCGTGGGGAGCTGTTTTTT. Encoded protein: CASSLVWTSGRARGELFF.

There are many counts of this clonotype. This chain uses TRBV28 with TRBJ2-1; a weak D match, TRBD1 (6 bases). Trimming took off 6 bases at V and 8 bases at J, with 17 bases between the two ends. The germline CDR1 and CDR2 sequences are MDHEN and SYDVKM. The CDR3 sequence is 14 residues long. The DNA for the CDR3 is TGTGCCAGCAGCCAAAGGGGGAATATAGATGAGCAGTTCTTC. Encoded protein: CASSQRGNIDEQFF.

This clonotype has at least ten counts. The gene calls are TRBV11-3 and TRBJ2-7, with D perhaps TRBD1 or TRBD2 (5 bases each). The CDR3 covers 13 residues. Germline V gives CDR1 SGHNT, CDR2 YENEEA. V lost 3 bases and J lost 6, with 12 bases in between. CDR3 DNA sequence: TGTGCCAGCAGCTTCCAAGGGGAGAGCGAGCAGTACTTC. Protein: CASSFQGESEQYF.

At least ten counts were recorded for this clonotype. The CDR3 loop reads CASNNDRNYQPQHF. CDR3 coding DNA: TGTGCCAGCAATAACGACAGGAACTATCAGCCCCAGCATTTT. V gene TRBV6-2 or TRBV6-3 combines with J gene TRBJ1-5, with D possibly being TRBD1 (6 bases). V was trimmed by 7 bases and J by 5 bases, leaving 15 bases between them. Germline values: CDR1 MNHEY, CDR2 SVGEGT. The CDR3 covers 14 residues.

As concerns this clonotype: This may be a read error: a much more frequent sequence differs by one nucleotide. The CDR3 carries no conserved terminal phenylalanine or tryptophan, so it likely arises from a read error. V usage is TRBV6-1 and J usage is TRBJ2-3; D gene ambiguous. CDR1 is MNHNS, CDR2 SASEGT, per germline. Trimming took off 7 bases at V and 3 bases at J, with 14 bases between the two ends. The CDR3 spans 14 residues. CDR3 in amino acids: CASIRSLFTDTQYS. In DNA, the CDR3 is TGTGCCAGCATCCGATCCTTATTTACAGATACGCAGTATTCT.

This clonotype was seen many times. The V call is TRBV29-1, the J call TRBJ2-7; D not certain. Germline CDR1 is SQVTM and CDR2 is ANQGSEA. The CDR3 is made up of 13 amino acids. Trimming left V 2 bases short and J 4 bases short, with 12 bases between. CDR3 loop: CSVELGLGYEQYF. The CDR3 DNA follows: TGCAGCGTTGAACTCGGCCTGGGGTACGAGCAGTACTTC.

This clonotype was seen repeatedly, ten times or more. CDR3 loop: CASRPGSSYNEQFF. The CDR3 DNA follows: TGTGCCAGCAGGCCAGGGAGCTCCTACAATGAGCAGTTCTTC. The chain links TRBV11-2 to TRBJ2-1; D may match TRBD1 or TRBD2 (5 bases each). This CDR3 has 14 amino acids. Looked up from germline, CDR1 is SGHAT and CDR2 is FQNNGV. Trimming removed 6 bases from V and 0 bases from J, with 9 bases in between.

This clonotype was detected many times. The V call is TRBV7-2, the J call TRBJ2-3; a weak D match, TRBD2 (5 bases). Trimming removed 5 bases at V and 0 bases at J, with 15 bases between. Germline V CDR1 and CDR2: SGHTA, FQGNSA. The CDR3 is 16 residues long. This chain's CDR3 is CASSQEAGSSTDTQYF. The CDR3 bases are TGTGCCAGCAGCCAGGAGGCGGGCTCTAGCACAGATACGCAGTATTTT.

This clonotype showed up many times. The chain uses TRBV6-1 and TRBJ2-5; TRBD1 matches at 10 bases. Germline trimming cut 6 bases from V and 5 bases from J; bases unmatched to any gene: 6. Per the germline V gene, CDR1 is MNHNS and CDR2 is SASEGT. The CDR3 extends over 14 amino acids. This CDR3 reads CASRATGGQETQYF. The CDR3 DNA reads TGTGCCAGCAGGGCGACAGGGGGCCAGGAGACCCAGTACTTC.

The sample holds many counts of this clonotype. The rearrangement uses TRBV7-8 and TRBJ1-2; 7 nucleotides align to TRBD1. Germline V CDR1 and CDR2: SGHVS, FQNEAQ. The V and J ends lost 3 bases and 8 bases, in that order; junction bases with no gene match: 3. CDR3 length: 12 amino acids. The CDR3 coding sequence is TGTGCCAGCAGCTTTCCGGGACAGGGCTACACCTTC. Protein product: CASSFPGQGYTF.

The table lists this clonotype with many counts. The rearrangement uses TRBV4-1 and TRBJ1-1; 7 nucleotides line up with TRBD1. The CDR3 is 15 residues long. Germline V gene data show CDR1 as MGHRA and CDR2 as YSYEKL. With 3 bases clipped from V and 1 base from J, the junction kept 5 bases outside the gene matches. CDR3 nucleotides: TGCGCCAGCAGCCACCCCAGGGGGGCGAACACTGAAGCTTTCTTT. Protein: CASSHPRGANTEAFF.

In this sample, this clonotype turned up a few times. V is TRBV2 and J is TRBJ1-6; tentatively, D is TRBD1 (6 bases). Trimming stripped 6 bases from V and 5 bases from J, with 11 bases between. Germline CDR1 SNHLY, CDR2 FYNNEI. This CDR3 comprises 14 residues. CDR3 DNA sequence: TGTGCCAGCAGGGCGGACAGAAATAATTCACCCCTCCACTTT. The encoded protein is CASRADRNNSPLHF.

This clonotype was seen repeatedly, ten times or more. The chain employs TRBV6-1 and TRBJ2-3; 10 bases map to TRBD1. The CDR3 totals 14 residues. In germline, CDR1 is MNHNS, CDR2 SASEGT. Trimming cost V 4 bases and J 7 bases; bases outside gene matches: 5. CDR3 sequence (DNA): TGTGCCAGCAGTGGATGGGACAGGGGAAATACGCAGTATTTT. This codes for CASSGWDRGNTQYF.

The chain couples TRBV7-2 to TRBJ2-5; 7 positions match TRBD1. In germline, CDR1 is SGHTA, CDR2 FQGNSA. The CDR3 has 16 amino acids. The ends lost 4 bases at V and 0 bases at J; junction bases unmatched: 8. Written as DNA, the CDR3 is TGTGCCAGCAGCTCCCCACTCAGGGGGTACCAAGAGACCCAGTACTTC. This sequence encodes CASSSPLRGYQETQYF.

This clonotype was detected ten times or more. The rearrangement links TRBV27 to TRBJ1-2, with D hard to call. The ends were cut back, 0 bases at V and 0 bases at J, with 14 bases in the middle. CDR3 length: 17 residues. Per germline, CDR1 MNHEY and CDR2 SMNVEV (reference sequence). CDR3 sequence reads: CASSLSRRFPSNYGYTF. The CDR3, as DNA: TGTGCCAGCAGTTTATCGAGAAGGTTCCCCTCTAACTATGGCTACACCTTC.

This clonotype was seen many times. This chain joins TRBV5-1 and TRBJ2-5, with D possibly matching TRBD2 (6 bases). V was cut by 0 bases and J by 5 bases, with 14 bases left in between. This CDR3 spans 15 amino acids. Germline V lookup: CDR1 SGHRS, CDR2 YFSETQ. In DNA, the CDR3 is TGCGCCAGCAGCTTGGGGACCGGGGGAGGCGAGACCCAGTACTTC. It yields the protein CASSLGTGGGETQYF.

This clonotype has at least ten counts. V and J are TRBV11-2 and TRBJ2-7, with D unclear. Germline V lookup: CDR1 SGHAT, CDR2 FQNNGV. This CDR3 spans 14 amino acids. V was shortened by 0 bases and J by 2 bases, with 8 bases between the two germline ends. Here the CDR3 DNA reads TGTGCCAGCAGCTTAGATCCGGGCCCCTACGAGCAGTACTTC. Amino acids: CASSLDPGPYEQYF.

The CDR3 DNA is TGCAGTGCTAGGGCGGGGGCAATCACTGAGACCCAGTACTTC. Protein: CSARAGAITETQYF. This chain connects TRBV20-1 to TRBJ2-5; perhaps TRBD2 as D (7 bases). CDR1 DFQATT and CDR2 SNEGSKA come from the germline V gene (reference sequence). The CDR3 has 14 amino acids. Between the trimmed V and J ends, which lost 3 bases and 5 bases, there was a span of 16 bases.

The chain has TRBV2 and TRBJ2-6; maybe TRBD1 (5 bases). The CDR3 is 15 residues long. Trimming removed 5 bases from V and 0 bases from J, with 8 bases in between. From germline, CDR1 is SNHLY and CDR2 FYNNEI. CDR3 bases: TGTGCCAGCAGTCAGGGCCCCTCTGGGGCCAACGTCCTGACTTTC. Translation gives CASSQGPSGANVLTF. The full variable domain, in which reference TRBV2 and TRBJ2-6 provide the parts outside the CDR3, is EPEVTQTPSHQVTQMGQEVILRCVPISNHLYFYWYRQILGQKVEFLVSFYNNEISEKSEIFDDQFSVERPDGSNFTLKIRSTKLEDSAMYFCASSQGPSGANVLTFGAGSRLTVL.

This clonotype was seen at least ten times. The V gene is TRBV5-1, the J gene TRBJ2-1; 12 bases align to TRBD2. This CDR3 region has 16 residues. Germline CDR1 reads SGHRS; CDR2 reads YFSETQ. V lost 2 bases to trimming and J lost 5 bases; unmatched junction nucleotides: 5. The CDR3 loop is CASSLPGLAGNNEQFF. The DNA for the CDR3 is TGCGCCAGCAGCTTACCGGGACTAGCGGGTAACAATGAGCAGTTCTTC.

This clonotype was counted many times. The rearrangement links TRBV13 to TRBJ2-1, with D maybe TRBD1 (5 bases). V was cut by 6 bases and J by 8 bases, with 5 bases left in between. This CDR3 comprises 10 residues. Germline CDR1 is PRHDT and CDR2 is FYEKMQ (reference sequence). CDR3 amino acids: CASRGDEQFF. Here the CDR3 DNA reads TGTGCCAGCAGAGGGGATGAGCAGTTCTTC.

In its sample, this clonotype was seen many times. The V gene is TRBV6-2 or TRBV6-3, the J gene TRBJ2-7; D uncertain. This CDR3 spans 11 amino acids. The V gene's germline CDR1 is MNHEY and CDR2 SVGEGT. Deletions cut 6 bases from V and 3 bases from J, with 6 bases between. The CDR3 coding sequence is TGTGCCAGCAGGTGGGGCTACGAGCAGTACTTC. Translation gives CASRWGYEQYF.

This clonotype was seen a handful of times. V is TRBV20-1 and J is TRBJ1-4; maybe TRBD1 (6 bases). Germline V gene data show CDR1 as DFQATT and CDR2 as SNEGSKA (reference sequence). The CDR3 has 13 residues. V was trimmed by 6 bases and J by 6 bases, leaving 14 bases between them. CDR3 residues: CSATRGADEKLFF. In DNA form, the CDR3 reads TGCAGTGCCACCCGGGGGGCCGATGAAAAACTGTTTTTT.

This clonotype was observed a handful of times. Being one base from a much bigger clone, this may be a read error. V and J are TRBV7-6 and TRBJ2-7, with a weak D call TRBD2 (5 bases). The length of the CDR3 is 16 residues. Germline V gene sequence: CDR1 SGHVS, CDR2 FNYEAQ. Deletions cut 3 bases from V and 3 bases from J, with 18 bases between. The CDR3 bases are TGTGCCAGCAGCTTGGAGCCAGGAGGCGGCTTCTACGAGCAGTACTTC. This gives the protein CASSLEPGGGFYEQYF. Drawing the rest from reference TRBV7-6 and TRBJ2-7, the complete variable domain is GAGVSQSPRYKVTKRGQDVALRCDPISGHVSLYWYRQALGQGPEFLTYFNYEAQQDKSGLPNDRFSAERPEGSISTLTIQRTEQRDSAMYRCASSLEPGGGFYEQYFGPGTRLTVT.

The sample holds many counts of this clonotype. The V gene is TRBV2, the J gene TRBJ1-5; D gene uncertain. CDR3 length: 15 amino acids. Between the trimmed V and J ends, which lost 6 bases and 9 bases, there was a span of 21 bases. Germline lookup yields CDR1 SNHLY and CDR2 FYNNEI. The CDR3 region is CASSRARVESWPQHF. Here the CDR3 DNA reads TGTGCCAGCAGCCGGGCCCGCGTTGAATCTTGGCCCCAGCATTTT.

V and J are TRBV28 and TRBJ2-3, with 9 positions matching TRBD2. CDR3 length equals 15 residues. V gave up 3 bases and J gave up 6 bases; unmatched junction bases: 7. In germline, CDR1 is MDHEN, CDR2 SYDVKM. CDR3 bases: TGTGCCAGCAGTTTCGGCGGGGGGGGTAAGGATACGCAGTATTTT. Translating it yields CASSFGGGGKDTQYF. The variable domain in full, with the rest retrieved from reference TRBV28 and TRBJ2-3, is DVKVTQSSRYLVKRTGEKVFLECVQDMDHENMFWYRQDPGLGLRLIYFSYDVKMKEKGDIPEGYSVSREKKERFSLILESASTNQTSMYLCASSFGGGGKDTQYFGPGTRLTVL.